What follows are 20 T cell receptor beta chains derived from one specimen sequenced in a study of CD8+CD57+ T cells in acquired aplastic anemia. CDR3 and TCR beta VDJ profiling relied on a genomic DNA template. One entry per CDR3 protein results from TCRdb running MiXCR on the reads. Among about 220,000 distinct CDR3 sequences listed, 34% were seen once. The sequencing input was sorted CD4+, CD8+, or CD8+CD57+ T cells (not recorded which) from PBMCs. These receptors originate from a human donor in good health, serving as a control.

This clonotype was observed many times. CDR3 bases: TGTGCCAGTAGTATAGGTACTAGCGCATCGGATACGCAGTATTTT. Translation: CASSIGTSASDTQYF. This chain connects TRBV19 to TRBJ2-3; 7 bases are a match to TRBD2. Unmatched junction bases numbered 7, after V lost 1 base and J lost 6 bases. The CDR3 sequence is 15 residues long. Germline CDR1 is LNHDA and CDR2 is SQIVND (reference sequence).

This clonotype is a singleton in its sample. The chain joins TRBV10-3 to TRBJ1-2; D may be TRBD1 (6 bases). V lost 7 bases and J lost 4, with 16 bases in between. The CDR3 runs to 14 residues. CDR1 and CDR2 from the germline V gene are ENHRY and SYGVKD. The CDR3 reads CAIKGPGATYGYTF. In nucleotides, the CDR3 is TGTGCCATCAAGGGCCCAGGGGCGACCTATGGCTACACCTTC.

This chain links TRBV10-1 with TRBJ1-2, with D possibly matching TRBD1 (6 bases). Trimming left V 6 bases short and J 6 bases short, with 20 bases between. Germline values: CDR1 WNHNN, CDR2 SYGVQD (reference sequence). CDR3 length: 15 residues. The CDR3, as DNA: TGCGCCAGCAGGGCGAGGGTAGGGGGAGAGGATGGCTACACCTTC. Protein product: CASRARVGGEDGYTF.

The CDR3 DNA reads as TGTGCCAGCAGCACATTTTATGGTAACCAGTACTTC. Its translation is CASSTFYGNQYF. The chain is built from TRBV5-6 and TRBJ2-5, with unresolved D. Trimming stripped 4 bases from V and 10 bases from J, with 14 bases between. The CDR3 spans 12 residues. The germline CDR1 and CDR2 sequences are SGHDT and YYEEEE.

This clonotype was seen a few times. Written as DNA, the CDR3 is TGTGCCAGCAGGTCGGGGGACAATCAGCCCCAGCATTTT. It is translated as CASRSGDNQPQHF. V is TRBV6-4 and J is TRBJ1-5; D might be TRBD1 (5 bases). This CDR3 has 13 residues. V was clipped by 6 bases and J by 3 bases, with 9 bases between them. CDR1 and CDR2 from the germline V gene are MRHNA and SNTAGT.

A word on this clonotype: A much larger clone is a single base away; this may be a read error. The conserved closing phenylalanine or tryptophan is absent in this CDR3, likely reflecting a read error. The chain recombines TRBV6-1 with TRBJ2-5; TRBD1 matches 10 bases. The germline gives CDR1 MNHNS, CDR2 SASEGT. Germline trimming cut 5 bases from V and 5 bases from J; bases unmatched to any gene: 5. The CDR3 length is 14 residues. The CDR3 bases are TGTGCCAGCAGTCGGACAGGGGGTTGGGAGACCCAGTACGTC. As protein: CASSRTGGWETQYV.

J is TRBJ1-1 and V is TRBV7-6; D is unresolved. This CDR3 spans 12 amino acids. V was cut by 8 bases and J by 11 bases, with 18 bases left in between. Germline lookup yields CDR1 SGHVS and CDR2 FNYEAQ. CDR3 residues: CASYTGYLFAFF. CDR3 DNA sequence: TGTGCCAGCTATACGGGGTATTTGTTCGCTTTCTTT.

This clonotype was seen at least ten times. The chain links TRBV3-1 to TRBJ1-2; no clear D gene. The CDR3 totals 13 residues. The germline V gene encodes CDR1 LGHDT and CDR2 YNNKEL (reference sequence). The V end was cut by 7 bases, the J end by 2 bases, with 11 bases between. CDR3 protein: CASTLGPNYGYTF. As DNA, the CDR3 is TGTGCCAGCACCCTAGGGCCCAACTATGGCTACACCTTC.

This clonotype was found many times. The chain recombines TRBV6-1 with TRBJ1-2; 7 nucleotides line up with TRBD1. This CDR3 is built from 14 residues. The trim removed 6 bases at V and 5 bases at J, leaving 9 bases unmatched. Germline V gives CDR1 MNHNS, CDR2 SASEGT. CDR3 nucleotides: TGTGCCAGCAGCCAGACAGGGTTTGGGTATGGCTACACCTTC. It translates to CASSQTGFGYGYTF.

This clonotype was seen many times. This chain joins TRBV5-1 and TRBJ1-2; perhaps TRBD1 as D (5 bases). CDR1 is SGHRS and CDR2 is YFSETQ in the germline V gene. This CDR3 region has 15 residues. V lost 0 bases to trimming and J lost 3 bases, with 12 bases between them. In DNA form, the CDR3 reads TGCGCCAGCAGCTTGGGGCAGGGCCGGGACTATGGCTACACCTTC. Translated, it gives CASSLGQGRDYGYTF.

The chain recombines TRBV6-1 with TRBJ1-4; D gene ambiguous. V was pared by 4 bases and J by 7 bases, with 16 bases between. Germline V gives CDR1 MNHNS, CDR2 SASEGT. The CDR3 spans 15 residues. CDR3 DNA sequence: TGTGCCAGCAGTGTTCACGTGGCCTCCCCTGAAAAACTGTTTTTT. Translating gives CASSVHVASPEKLFF.

CDR3 residues: CAIRPAGQNITHEQYV. In nucleotides, the CDR3 is TGTGCCATCCGGCCCGCGGGACAGAATATTACTCACGAGCAGTACGTC. The genes are TRBV10-3 and TRBJ2-7, with D maybe TRBD1 (7 bases). V was cut by 8 bases and J by 5 bases, with 25 bases left in between. Per the germline V gene, CDR1 is ENHRY and CDR2 is SYGVKD. This CDR3 contains 16 residues.

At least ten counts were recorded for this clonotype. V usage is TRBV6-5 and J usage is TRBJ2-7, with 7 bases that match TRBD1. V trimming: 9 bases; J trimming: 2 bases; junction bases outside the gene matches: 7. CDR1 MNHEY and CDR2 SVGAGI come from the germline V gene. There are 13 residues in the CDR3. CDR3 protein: CASNLGTAYEQYF. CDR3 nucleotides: TGTGCCAGTAACCTCGGGACAGCCTACGAGCAGTACTTC.

This CDR3 reads CASSLGGGRTDTQYF. In DNA, the CDR3 is TGCGCCAGCAGCTTGGGCGGGGGGCGCACAGATACGCAGTATTTT. The chain couples TRBV5-1 to TRBJ2-3; 8 positions match TRBD2. The trim removed 0 bases at V and 1 base at J, leaving 1 base unmatched. Germline CDR1 and CDR2: SGHRS and YFSETQ. This CDR3 region has 15 residues.

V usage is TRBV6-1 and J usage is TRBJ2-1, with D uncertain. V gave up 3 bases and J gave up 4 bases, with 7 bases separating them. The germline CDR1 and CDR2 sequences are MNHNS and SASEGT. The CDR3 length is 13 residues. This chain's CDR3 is CASSEVGYNEQFF. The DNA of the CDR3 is TGTGCCAGCAGTGAGGTTGGATACAATGAGCAGTTCTTC.

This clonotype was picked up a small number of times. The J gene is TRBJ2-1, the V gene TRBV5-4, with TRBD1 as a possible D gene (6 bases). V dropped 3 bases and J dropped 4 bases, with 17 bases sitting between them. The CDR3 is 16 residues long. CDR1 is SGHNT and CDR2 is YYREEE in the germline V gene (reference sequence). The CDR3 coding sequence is TGTGCCAGCAGCTCGGACCAGAGACAGGAGTACAATGAGCAGTTCTTC. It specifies CASSSDQRQEYNEQFF.

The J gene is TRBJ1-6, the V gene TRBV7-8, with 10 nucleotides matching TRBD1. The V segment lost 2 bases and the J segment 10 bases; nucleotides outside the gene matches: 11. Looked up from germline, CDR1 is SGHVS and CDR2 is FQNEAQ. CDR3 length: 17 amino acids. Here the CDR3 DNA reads TGTGCCAGCAGCTTAAGGGTAGGACAGGGGGGTGGGTCACCCCTCCACTTT. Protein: CASSLRVGQGGGSPLHF.

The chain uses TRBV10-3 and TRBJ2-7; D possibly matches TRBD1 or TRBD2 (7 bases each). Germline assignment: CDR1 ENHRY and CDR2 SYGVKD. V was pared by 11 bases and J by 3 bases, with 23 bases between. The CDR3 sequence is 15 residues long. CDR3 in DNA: TGTGCCGTCCCGACTAGCTGGACAGGATTCTACGAGCAGTACTTC. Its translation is CAVPTSWTGFYEQYF.

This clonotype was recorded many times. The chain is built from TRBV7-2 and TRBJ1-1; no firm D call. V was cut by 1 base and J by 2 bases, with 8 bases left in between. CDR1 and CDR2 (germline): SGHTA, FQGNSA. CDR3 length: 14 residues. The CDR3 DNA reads TGTGCCAGCAGCTTAGTGGCGAGAAACACTGAAGCTTTCTTT. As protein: CASSLVARNTEAFF.

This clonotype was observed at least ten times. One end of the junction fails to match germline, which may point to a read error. The CDR3 DNA is TGTGCCAGCAGCTTAGGAGGTAGCAATCAGCCCCAGCATTTT. Translated: CASSLGGSNQPQHF. The chain couples TRBV5-1 to TRBJ1-5; D ambiguous. The CDR3 runs 14 residues. Germline loops: CDR1 SGHRS, CDR2 YFSETQ. Filled out from reference TRBV5-1 and TRBJ1-5, the complete variable domain reads KAGVTQTPRYLIKTRGQQVTLSCSPISGHRSVSWYQQTPGQGLQFLFEYFSETQRNKGNFPGRFSGRQFSNSRSEMNVSTLELGDSALYLCASSLGGSNQPQHFGDGTRLSIL.